Below are 10 T cell receptor beta chains sequenced from a single sample in a study of T cells in Graves' hyperthyroidism and ophthalmopathy (dated by TCRdb to between 2017 and 2020). The protocol used for the library was multiplex PCR. The sequencing machine was an Illumina HiSeq 2000. Amplification of TCR beta CDR3 regions was carried out from RNA transcripts. The first round of RT-PCR for the TCR CDR3 was performed with the HTBI primer set and the Qiagen OneStep RT-PCR kit. TCRdb reworked the public reads: Q25 trimming with fastp, MiXCR clone assembly, productive beta chains retained. Duplicate CDR3 protein sequences are folded into a single record with the most common DNA and genes. The sample has 660,000 or so distinct CDR3 sequences on record, around 21% of them singletons. Under 35% of the sample is in the top ten clones. Sequences were obtained from blood. Receptors were obtained from a man between 25 and 39 years old with Graves' ophthalmopathy.

The J gene is TRBJ2-7, the V gene TRBV5-6; 10 nucleotides agree with TRBD1. V lost 4 bases to trimming and J lost 4 bases; unmatched junction nucleotides: 8. The germline CDR1 and CDR2 sequences are SGHDT and YYEEEE. The CDR3 contains 15 residues. The CDR3 here is CASSTGTGVFYEQYF. CDR3 sequence (DNA): TGTGCCAGCAGCACGGGGACAGGGGTCTTTTACGAGCAGTACTTC.

This clonotype was seen a handful of times. The chain carries TRBV20-1 and TRBJ2-5, with 7 bases fitting TRBD2. The CDR3 consists of 16 residues. Germline trimming cut 2 bases from V and 2 bases from J; bases unmatched to any gene: 11. CDR1 DFQATT and CDR2 SNEGSKA come from the germline V gene (reference sequence). CDR3 region: CSARKFGGGDQETQYF. The CDR3 DNA reads TGCAGTGCTAGAAAGTTTGGGGGGGGGGATCAAGAGACCCAGTACTTC.

The chain uses TRBV11-2 and TRBJ2-3, with D unclear. V was clipped by 4 bases and J by 6 bases, with 14 bases between them. Germline values: CDR1 SGHAT, CDR2 FQNNGV. This CDR3 region has 14 residues. The CDR3 nucleotides are TGTGCCAGCAGCTCCAGGAGCCTCGGCGATACGCAGTATTTT. Protein product: CASSSRSLGDTQYF.

The CDR3 nucleotides are TGCGCCAGCAGCCTTCTTGACACGAACACTGAAGCTTTCTTT. Translated, it gives CASSLLDTNTEAFF. V gene TRBV4-1 combines with J gene TRBJ1-1; D remains ambiguous. V was clipped by 4 bases and J by 1 base, with 10 bases between them. Per germline, CDR1 MGHRA and CDR2 YSYEKL. This CDR3 region has 14 residues.

This rearrangement joins TRBV6-1 to TRBJ2-1; D unclear. The germline V gene has CDR1 MNHNS and CDR2 SASEGT. Trimming pared 10 bases from V and 5 bases from J, leaving 15 bases between. This CDR3 has 13 residues. The CDR3: CATAIGANNEQFF. In DNA, the CDR3 is TGTGCCACGGCCATTGGAGCAAACAATGAGCAGTTCTTC.

This clonotype was counted many times. This chain joins TRBV30 and TRBJ1-6, with TRBD1 as a possible D gene (6 bases). There are 14 residues in the CDR3. Germline-derived CDR1 and CDR2 are GTSNPN and SVGIG (reference sequence). Trimming shortened V by 4 bases and J by 5 bases, and 12 bases separated the two germline ends. The CDR3 here is CAWTTGTNNSPLHF. CDR3 DNA sequence: TGTGCCTGGACCACCGGGACAAATAATTCACCCCTCCACTTT. Drawing the rest from reference TRBV30 and TRBJ1-6, the complete variable domain is SQTIHQWPATLVQPVGSPLSLECTVEGTSNPNLYWYRQAAGRGLQLLFYSVGIGQISSEVPQNLSASRPQDRQFILSSKKLLLSDSGFYLCAWTTGTNNSPLHFGNGTRLTVT.

The chain is built from TRBV5-1 and TRBJ2-7; D is possibly TRBD1 or TRBD2 (5 bases each). V gave up 4 bases and J gave up 6 bases, with 14 bases separating them. The CDR3 has 13 residues. Germline V lookup: CDR1 SGHRS, CDR2 YFSETQ. The CDR3 DNA is TGCGCCAGCAGCCTCGGGGACGGTCTCGAGCAGTACTTC. Encoded protein: CASSLGDGLEQYF.

The rearrangement uses TRBV4-3 and TRBJ2-1; D uncertain. V was pared by 3 bases and J by 0 bases, with 12 bases between. Germline-derived CDR1 and CDR2 are LGHNA and YSLEER. This CDR3 spans 16 amino acids. The CDR3 DNA follows: TGCGCCAGCAGCCAGAACCCCGGTAGCTCCTACAATGAGCAGTTCTTC. Translating it yields CASSQNPGSSYNEQFF.

This clonotype has just a few counts. The chain recombines TRBV24-1 with TRBJ2-2; 8 bases line up with TRBD2. V lost 6 bases, J lost 9 bases, and 11 bases stayed unmatched. There are 15 residues in the CDR3. Germline CDR1 and CDR2: KGHDR and SFDVKD. CDR3: CATSNGRAVIRELFF. The CDR3, as DNA: TGTGCCACCAGTAACGGGAGGGCCGTAATCCGGGAGCTGTTTTTT.

In this sample, this clonotype turned up many times. CDR3 amino acids: CASSQDSSGANVLTF. The CDR3 coding sequence is TGTGCCAGCAGCCAAGACAGCTCTGGGGCCAACGTCCTGACTTTC. The V and J genes are TRBV4-2 and TRBJ2-6; D is undetermined. Germline CDR1 and CDR2: LGHNA and YNFKEQ. Trimming left V 0 bases short and J 0 bases short, with 3 bases between. The length of the CDR3 is 15 residues.